This T cell receptor beta chain came from a study of CD8+ T cells in alopecia areata. Treatment described: oral pan-JAK inhibitor, 5-10 mg twice daily. Extracted RNA was reverse transcribed into cDNA, the sequencing template. Assay used: immunoSEQ multiplex PCR; TCRdb lists only in-frame clones, some missing. The table has more than 110,000 clones, nearly 55% seen once. The receptor was derived from a human donor with alopecia areata. Material: CD8+ T cells sorted from blood, obtained at week 4, from a patient treated with tofacitinib.

The CDR3 region has the DNA TGTGCCTGGAATCTAGCGGGGGGCCTCTACGAGCAGTACTTC. As protein: CAWNLAGGLYEQYF. The V call is TRBV30, the J call TRBJ2-7; 11 bases agree with TRBD2. With V trimmed by 4 bases and J by 3 bases, 5 bases remained unmatched. The V gene's germline CDR1 is GTSNPN and CDR2 SVGIG (reference sequence). This CDR3 spans 14 amino acids.